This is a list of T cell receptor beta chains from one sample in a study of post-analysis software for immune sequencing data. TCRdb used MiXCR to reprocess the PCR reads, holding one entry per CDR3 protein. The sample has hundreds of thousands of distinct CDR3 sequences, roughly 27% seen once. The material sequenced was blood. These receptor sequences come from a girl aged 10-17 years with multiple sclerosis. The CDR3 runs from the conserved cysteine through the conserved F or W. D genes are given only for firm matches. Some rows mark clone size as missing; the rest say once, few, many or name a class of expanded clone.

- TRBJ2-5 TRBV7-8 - CASSLDPGKTQETQYF
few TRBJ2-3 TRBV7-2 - CASSLAWPVTDTQYF
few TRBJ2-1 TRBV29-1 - CSVAGHAQLGNEQFF
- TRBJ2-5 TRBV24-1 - CATSGFQGGSRETQYF
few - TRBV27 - CASSSGVGETQYF
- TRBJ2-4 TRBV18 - CASSPVPILAKNIQYF
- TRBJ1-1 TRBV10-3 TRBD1 CAISEFGPGGKNTEAFF
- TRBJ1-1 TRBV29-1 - CSVEEGGGTEAFF
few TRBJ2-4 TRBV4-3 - CASSQGWGQGGNIQYF
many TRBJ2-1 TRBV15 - CATSRSQGRGPYNEQFF
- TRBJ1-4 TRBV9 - CASSVVAGDEKLFF
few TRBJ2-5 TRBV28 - CASSLVQGTQYF
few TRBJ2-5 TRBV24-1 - CATSDGGGPYQETQYF
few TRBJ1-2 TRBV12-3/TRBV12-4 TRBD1 CASQSRTGNYGYTF
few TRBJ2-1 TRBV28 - CASSFLKRVLEHNEQFF
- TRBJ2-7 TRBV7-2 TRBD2 CASSLLSTSRDEQYF
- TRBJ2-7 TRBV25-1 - CASSEYGVTSHEQYF
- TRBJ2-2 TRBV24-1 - CATSDSRGELFF
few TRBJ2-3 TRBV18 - CASSPLGGSTDTQYF
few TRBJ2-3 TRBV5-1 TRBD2 CASGLAGADTQYF
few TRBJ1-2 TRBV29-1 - CSVGGSHTF
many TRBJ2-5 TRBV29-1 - CSVVVGGGETQYF
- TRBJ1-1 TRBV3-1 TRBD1 CASSIVGGVTEAFF
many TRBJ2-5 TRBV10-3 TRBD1 CATRTGGYQETQYF
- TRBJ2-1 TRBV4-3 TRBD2 CASSQDSPSGFYNEQFF
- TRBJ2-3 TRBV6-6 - CASSYVVGTDTQYF
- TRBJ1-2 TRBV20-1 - CSAPDSRFGYTF
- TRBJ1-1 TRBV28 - CASSARVGLAEAFF
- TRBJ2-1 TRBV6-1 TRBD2 CASSRWTSGRPAGNEQFF
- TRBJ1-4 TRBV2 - CATGQPSRKLFF
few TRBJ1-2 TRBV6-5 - CASSYVGGGYGYTF
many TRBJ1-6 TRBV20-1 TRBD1 CSAKTGVYNSPLHF
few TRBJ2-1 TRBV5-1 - CASSRFETNNEQFF
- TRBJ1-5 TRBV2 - CASSEGSISNQPQHF
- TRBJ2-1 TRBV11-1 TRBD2 CASSRIWTSGGENEQFF
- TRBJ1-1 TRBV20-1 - CSARWYTEAFF
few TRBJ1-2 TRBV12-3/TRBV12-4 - CASRPQGPALGYGYTF
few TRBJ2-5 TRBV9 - CASSENGRPETQYF
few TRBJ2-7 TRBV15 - CATSSGTGTYEQYF
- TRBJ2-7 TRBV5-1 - CASSWLQGKGYEQYF